This TCR beta chain was captured in a study of a mutant IDH1 vaccine in newly diagnosed glioma. Across the study: The sex distribution of treated patients was about 62% male and about 38% female, with a mean age of roughly 40 years.

With 2 bases clipped from V and 5 bases from J, the junction kept 5 bases outside the gene matches. Germline values: CDR1 GTSNPN, CDR2 SVGIG (reference sequence). The CDR3 consists of 14 residues. Only in-frame clones appear in the TCRdb table, and some are missing; sequencing was by immunoSEQ multiplex PCR. The sample has about 32,000 clones; 75% to 85% are singletons. Indicated time point: week 11, during vaccination. Vaccinated patients received 300 ug of mutant IDH1 20-mer peptide per dose, with topical imiquimod. This clone has only a few counts. No antigen is known for it. The source material was PBMCs, sampled from a glioma patient whose treatment included an IDH1 peptide vaccine. This clonotype was obtained from a man aged 25 to 40 with glioma. The rearrangement uses TRBV30 and TRBJ1-4, with 7 bases lining up with TRBD1. The CDR3 sequence: CAWSRGQRNEKLFF. The CDR3 bases are TGTGCCTGGAGTAGGGGACAGCGGAATGAAAAACTGTTTTTT.